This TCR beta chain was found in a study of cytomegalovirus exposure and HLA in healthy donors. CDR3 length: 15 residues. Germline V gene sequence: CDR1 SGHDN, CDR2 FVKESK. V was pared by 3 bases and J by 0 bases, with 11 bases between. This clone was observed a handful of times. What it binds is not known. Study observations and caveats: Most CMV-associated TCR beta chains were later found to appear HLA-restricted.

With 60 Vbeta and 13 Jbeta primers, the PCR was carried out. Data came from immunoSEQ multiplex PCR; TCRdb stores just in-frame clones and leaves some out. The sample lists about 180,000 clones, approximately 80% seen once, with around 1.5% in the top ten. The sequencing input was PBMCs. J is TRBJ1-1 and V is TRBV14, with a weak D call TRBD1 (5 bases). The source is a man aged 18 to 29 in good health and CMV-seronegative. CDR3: CASSHRTGVNTEAFF. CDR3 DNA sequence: TGTGCCAGCAGCCACCGGACGGGGGTGAACACTGAAGCTTTCTTT.